These T cell receptor beta chains were read from a single sample in a study of T cell changes during pregnancy in multiple sclerosis. Assay used: immunoSEQ multiplex PCR; TCRdb lists only in-frame clones, some missing. The top ten hold 0.6% to 0.9% of the sample, which has about 60,000 clones, over 80% seen once. The specimen was CD4+ T cells from peripheral blood mononuclear cells, collected in the first trimester of pregnancy. Receptor source: a female donor with multiple sclerosis, enrolled in a pregnancy study. CDR3s include the opening cysteine and the closing phenylalanine or tryptophan. Fields, in order: J gene, V gene, clone size, CDR3 protein. Expanded clones are given a class, and other clones once, few, many or no size at all.

TRBJ2-5,TRBV14,NA,CASSQDETRETQYF
TRBJ2-3,TRBV7-3,NA,CASSSLGGGGTDTQYF
TRBJ1-1,TRBV19,medium-sized,CASSIQAAGTEAFF
TRBJ1-2,TRBV6-5,once,CASRGLPRSYGYTF
TRBJ1-1,TRBV7-2,NA,CASSSDSNRNTEAFF
TRBJ2-1,TRBV14,NA,CASSQTSGGYNEQFF
TRBJ1-2,TRBV7-7,NA,CASSVTQGAHKGYTF
TRBJ2-5,TRBV7-2,NA,CASRSQETQYF
TRBJ2-3,TRBV4-2,NA,CASSHGLAGGPVTDTQYF
TRBJ2-7,TRBV25-1,NA,CASSGPTEQYF
TRBJ2-7,TRBV19,NA,CASSRGRQAQGVYEQYF
TRBJ2-1,TRBV4-3,NA,CASSRGASGSYNEQFF
TRBJ2-7,TRBV10-1,NA,CASGPPSYEQYF
TRBJ1-1,TRBV4-2,few,CASSQAGNTEAFF
TRBJ1-1,TRBV6-5,NA,CASSPTGIAFF
TRBJ2-7,TRBV9,NA,CASSKGTLSYEQYF
TRBJ1-1,TRBV5-5,NA,CASSLEGQQALRNTEAFF
TRBJ1-1,TRBV10-3,NA,CAITPGQGYTEAFF
TRBJ2-7,TRBV6-5,NA,CASSYSPTETYEQYF
TRBJ2-1,TRBV29-1,NA,CSVGYNEQFF
TRBJ2-7,TRBV2,NA,CASSWDSDSYEQYF
TRBJ1-5,TRBV9,NA,CASSVGGGNQPQHF
TRBJ1-2,TRBV12-5,once,CASGLVLSDRIYGYTF
TRBJ2-7,TRBV5-1,NA,CASSLGHMTYEQYF
TRBJ1-4,TRBV7-6,NA,CASSLDGEGDEKLFF
TRBJ1-2,TRBV7-2,NA,CASSLGAGGVGYGYTF
TRBJ2-5,TRBV7-2,NA,CASSFQAGGETQYF
TRBJ1-2,TRBV6-5,NA,CASSYLESNGYTF
TRBJ2-2,TRBV25-1,NA,CASSERRGGGELFF